This TCR beta chain was documented in a study of CD8 T cells in ankylosing spondylitis. Findings and limits, study-wide: Reports of some motif variants in reactive arthritis synovial fluid and blood predate this one. Clones that were linked to disease were CD8+ and were relatively rare in peripheral blood. A motif of 7 to 9 highly homologous TCR beta variants was seen as apparently characteristic of ankylosing spondylitis blood.

TCRdb re-called the 5' RACE reads through MiXCR, storing one row per CDR3 protein. The sample contains some 800,000 distinct CDR3 sequences, 10% to 15% of which appear only once. Trimming removed 1 base from V and 7 bases from J; junction bases left unmatched: 12. This CDR3 has 16 amino acids. Germline CDR1 is DFQATT and CDR2 is SNEGSKA (reference sequence). This clonotype was seen only a few times. As yet, its antigen is unknown. The clonotype comes from a male donor with ankylosing spondylitis. The sample taken for sequencing was blood, either unsorted or a sorted T cell fraction (not recorded which). This rearrangement joins TRBV20-1 to TRBJ2-5, with 10 bases matching TRBD2. The CDR3 DNA sequence: TGCAGTGCTAGAGGGCGGACTAGCGGAACAGGTTGGACCCAGTACTTC. Translated, it gives CSARGRTSGTGWTQYF.